The subject of this entry is one T cell receptor beta chain. The data stem from a study of blood T cell repertoires in COVID-19. The CDR3 is 12 residues long. The J segment lost 5 bases and the V segment lost 2 bases, leaving 2 bases of the junction unmatched. Germline V gives CDR1 SQVTM, CDR2 ANQGSEA. Profiling relied on immunoSEQ multiplex PCR, and the TCRdb table lists in-frame clones only, not all of them. The table includes roughly 190,000 clones, about 89% detected once. This TCR was sampled from a woman aged 18-29 years who had recovered from COVID-19. The rearrangement uses TRBV29-1 and TRBJ2-5, with 7 nucleotides matching TRBD2. The sample consisted of PBMCs or T cells enriched from blood (not recorded which). CDR3 sequence (DNA): TGCAGCGTTGAACGGGGAGGGGAGACCCAGTACTTC. This translates into CSVERGGETQYF.